Below, 9 T cell receptor beta chains from the same sample are listed, as sequenced in a study of blood T cell repertoires in COVID-19. The method was immunoSEQ multiplex PCR; TCRdb's version includes in-frame clones alone and lacks a portion of them. The sample lists around 100,000 clones, approximately 80% seen once, with 20% to 25% in the top ten. Sequencing input: peripheral blood. The receptors derive from a human donor in a cohort sampled during active COVID-19.

The gene calls are TRBV6-1 and TRBJ1-4, with 7 positions matching TRBD1. V lost 4 bases and J lost 0; bases outside the gene matches: 8. This CDR3 is 17 amino acids long. Germline loops: CDR1 MNHNS, CDR2 SASEGT. The CDR3 nucleotides are TGTGCCAGCAGTGGGAGACAGGGAGGTGCAACTAATGAAAAACTGTTTTTT. Protein: CASSGRQGGATNEKLFF.

In its sample, this clone was seen a few times. V is TRBV27 and J is TRBJ1-2; D is perhaps TRBD1 (6 bases). The CDR3 sequence is 18 residues long. The V and J ends lost 3 bases and 4 bases respectively, with 24 bases between them. Germline V gene lookup returns CDR1 MNHEY and CDR2 SMNVEV (reference sequence). The CDR3 sequence is CASSFRSVQGSEGYGYTF. CDR3 bases: TGTGCCAGCAGTTTTAGATCCGTCCAGGGGAGTGAGGGCTATGGCTACACCTTC.

This clone was found a few times. The rearrangement uses TRBV2 and TRBJ1-4; 7 bases align to TRBD1. The V segment lost 7 bases and the J segment 2 bases; nucleotides outside the gene matches: 10. Germline V gene lookup returns CDR1 SNHLY and CDR2 FYNNEI. The CDR3 contains 16 residues. CDR3 sequence reads: CASTRAGGATNEKLFF. CDR3 nucleotide sequence: TGTGCCAGCACCCGAGCAGGGGGAGCGACTAATGAAAAACTGTTTTTT.

This rearrangement joins TRBV24-1 to TRBJ2-1, with D possibly TRBD2 on 6 matching bases. The V gene's germline CDR1 is KGHDR and CDR2 SFDVKD. V was cut by 3 bases and J by 6 bases, with 14 bases left in between. This CDR3 spans 15 amino acids. CDR3 in amino acids: CATSDPRTTSNEQFF. The CDR3 region has the DNA TGTGCCACCAGTGATCCTCGGACGACTAGCAATGAGCAGTTCTTC.

This clone was observed a few times. V gene TRBV18 combines with J gene TRBJ2-7, with D possibly TRBD2 on 6 matching bases. CDR3 size: 13 residues. Germline V gene sequence: CDR1 KGHSH, CDR2 LQKENI. The V end lost 2 bases, the J end lost 6 bases, and 11 bases lay between the germline ends. DNA of the CDR3: TGTGCCAGCTCACCAAGACTAGAGGGCGAGCAGTACTTC. It yields the protein CASSPRLEGEQYF.

The rearrangement uses TRBV2 and TRBJ2-1; 11 bases map to TRBD1. This CDR3 comprises 14 residues. V shed 5 bases and J 7 bases; nucleotides not matched to a gene: 4. CDR1 and CDR2 from the germline V gene are SNHLY and FYNNEI. The CDR3 is CASSWDRGRNEQFF. CDR3 bases: TGTGCCAGCAGTTGGGACAGGGGGAGAAATGAGCAGTTCTTC.

CDR3: CASSPLEVRNEKLFF. The CDR3 nucleotides are TGTGCCAGCAGCCCGCTGGAGGTTCGGAATGAAAAACTGTTTTTT. The chain couples TRBV7-9 to TRBJ1-4; D not certain. CDR1 and CDR2 from the germline V gene are SEHNR and FQNEAQ (reference sequence). Trimming left V 5 bases short and J 5 bases short, with 15 bases between. This CDR3 region has 15 residues.

The chain couples TRBV4-2 to TRBJ2-3; 10 bases are shared with TRBD2. Unmatched junction bases numbered 1, after V lost 3 bases and J lost 1 base. Germline assignment: CDR1 LGHNA and CDR2 YNFKEQ. The CDR3 sequence is 15 residues long. CDR3 protein: CASSHGTSGTDTQYF. Here the CDR3 DNA reads TGTGCCAGCAGCCACGGGACTAGCGGCACAGATACGCAGTATTTT.

The chain is built from TRBV11-2 and TRBJ2-7, with a possible D match to TRBD2 (6 bases). With 6 bases removed from V and 5 bases from J, the gap between germline ends came to 11 bases. This CDR3 spans 12 amino acids. Germline CDR1 and CDR2: SGHAT and FQNNGV. The CDR3 DNA sequence: TGTGCCAGCAGTGGAGGGATCCACGAGCAGTACTTC. This codes for CASSGGIHEQYF.